This is a list of T cell receptor beta chains from one sample in a study of follicular helper T cells after annual influenza vaccination. The data were produced by immunoSEQ multiplex PCR, yet TCRdb's version contains in-frame clones alone and is incomplete. Seen here are 4,000 to 5,500 clones, about 83% observed once, and the top ten hold over 1%. The sample here was CXCR5+ CD38- circulating T follicular helper cells from blood, taken 7 days after influenza vaccination. All receptors come from an adult who received the influenza vaccine. Both conserved end residues are part of each CDR3. The D gene is left open where the match is weak. Clone size appears in some rows only: once, few, many, or a class for an expanded clone.

clone_size	d_call	v_call	j_call	cdr3_aa	cdr3_nt
NA	NA	TRBV20-1	TRBJ2-3	CSASQEDTQYF	TGCAGTGCTAGTCAAGAAGATACGCAGTATTTT
NA	TRBD1	TRBV7-2	TRBJ1-1	CASSPETGLMNTEAFF	TGTGCCAGCAGCCCGGAGACAGGGTTAATGAACACTGAAGCTTTCTTT
NA	TRBD1	TRBV28	TRBJ1-2	CASSLNVQGAGGYTF	TGTGCCAGCAGTTTAAACGTGCAGGGGGCAGGTGGCTACACCTTC
NA	NA	TRBV10-3	TRBJ1-2	CAISEGENYGYTF	TGTGCCATCAGTGAGGGGGAAAACTATGGCTACACCTTC
NA	NA	TRBV4-1	TRBJ1-1	CASNFNSGAGATEAFF	TGCGCCAGCAACTTCAATTCCGGGGCAGGGGCCACTGAAGCTTTCTTT
NA	TRBD1	TRBV10-3	TRBJ2-5	CAIRMGQGDETQYF	TGTGCCATCAGAATGGGACAGGGGGATGAGACCCAGTACTTC
NA	NA	TRBV19	TRBJ1-1	CASSGRGNTEAFF	TGTGCCAGTAGTGGACGGGGGAACACTGAAGCTTTCTTT
NA	NA	TRBV27	TRBJ1-3	CASSFTGPGNTIYF	TGTGCCAGCAGTTTTACGGGACCTGGAAACACCATATATTTT
NA	NA	TRBV11-2	TRBJ2-6	CASTPGSGANVLTF	TGTGCCAGCACACCGGGCTCTGGGGCCAACGTCCTGACTTTC
few	NA	TRBV19	TRBJ1-2	CASSILGRSNYGYTF	TGTGCCAGTAGTATATTGGGGAGATCTAACTATGGCTACACCTTC
NA	NA	TRBV5-4	TRBJ2-5	CASSPGGQETQYF	TGTGCCAGCAGCCCTGGGGGGCAAGAGACCCAGTACTTC
NA	NA	TRBV19	TRBJ1-3	CASSPRAGWDFSGNTIYF	TGTGCCAGTAGTCCCCGGGCAGGGTGGGACTTCTCTGGAAACACCATATATTTT
NA	NA	TRBV5-8	TRBJ1-5	CASSSPLGGQPQHF	TGTGCCAGCAGCTCCCCCCTCGGCGGGCAGCCCCAGCATTTT
NA	NA	TRBV7-6	TRBJ1-1	CASSLGENTEAFF	TGTGCCAGCAGCTTGGGTGAGAACACTGAAGCTTTCTTT
NA	NA	TRBV7-6	TRBJ1-1	CASSPPRGRNTEAFF	TGTGCCAGCAGCCCCCCGCGCGGTAGGAACACTGAAGCTTTCTTT